A single sample gave rise to the 32 T cell receptor beta chains below, sequenced in a study of beta chain features in type 1 diabetes. Sequencing targeted expressed TCRB transcripts, as all isolated RNA had been reverse transcribed. Using immunoSEQ multiplex PCR, the repertoire was profiled, and TCRdb retains in-frame clones only, with some absent. The profile shows roughly 100,000 clones, over 25% of them singletons. Study observations and caveats: Across all four CD4+ subsets, people with type 1 diabetes showed modestly shorter TCRB CDR3s.

Their specific antigens are unknown. Material: central memory CD4+ T cells from blood. These receptors were collected from a woman between 18 and 29 years old with type 1 diabetes.

CDR3 sequence reads: CASSTGQYNTEAFF. The CDR3, as DNA: TGTGCCAGTAGTACCGGACAGTATAACACTGAAGCTTTCTTT. V usage is TRBV19 and J usage is TRBJ1-1; D perhaps matches TRBD1 (6 bases). Trimming removed 4 bases from V and 2 bases from J, with 11 bases in between. Per germline, CDR1 LNHDA and CDR2 SQIVND (reference sequence). CDR3 length equals 14 residues.

V gene TRBV11-3 combines with J gene TRBJ2-5; D perhaps matches TRBD2 (6 bases). Germline V gives CDR1 SGHNT, CDR2 YENEEA. The CDR3 spans 15 residues. With 4 bases removed from V and 4 bases from J, the gap between germline ends came to 16 bases. DNA for the CDR3: TGTGCCAGCAGCTCGATTCGGCTAGCGTTAGAGACCCAGTACTTC. This translates into CASSSIRLALETQYF.

The chain has TRBV5-6 and TRBJ2-2, with a possible D match to TRBD1 (5 bases). This CDR3 is built from 15 residues. CDR1 SGHDT and CDR2 YYEEEE come from the germline V gene. V gave up 3 bases and J gave up 4 bases, with 13 bases separating them. The CDR3 here is CASSSSGLGTGELFF. Written as DNA, the CDR3 is TGTGCCAGCAGCTCGTCAGGGTTAGGCACCGGGGAGCTGTTTTTT.

This clone was counted between two and nine times. V and J are TRBV2 and TRBJ2-7; the match to TRBD2 covers 9 bases. The CDR3 totals 14 residues. J gave up 4 bases and V 7 bases, and 8 bases lay outside the gene matches. The germline gives CDR1 SNHLY, CDR2 FYNNEI. In DNA, the CDR3 is TGTGCCAGCACTACTAGCGGGCACCCATACGAGCAGTACGTC. Translating it yields CASTTSGHPYEQYV.

This clone was seen a handful of times. CDR3 sequence (DNA): TGCAGTGGTAACAGGGGGGATACGCAGTATTTT. Amino acids: CSGNRGDTQYF. The rearrangement joins TRBV20-1 to TRBJ2-3; 8 nucleotides line up with TRBD1. CDR3 size: 11 residues. After removal of 7 bases from V and 6 bases from J, the junction contained 3 bases not matched to a gene. Germline-derived CDR1 and CDR2 are DFQATT and SNEGSKA (reference sequence).

This clone was observed many times. This chain uses TRBV4-2 with TRBJ2-3, with 9 nucleotides matching TRBD2. This CDR3 contains 16 residues. The trim removed 8 bases at V and 5 bases at J, leaving 14 bases unmatched. Germline CDR1 is LGHNA and CDR2 is YNFKEQ. CDR3 sequence reads: CASQQSLAGEVDTQYF. CDR3 sequence (DNA): TGTGCCAGCCAGCAGTCTTTAGCGGGAGAAGTAGATACGCAGTATTTT.

This clone was counted between two and nine times. The rearrangement joins TRBV9 to TRBJ2-1; TRBD2 aligns across 12 bases. The CDR3 sequence is 15 residues long. Germline CDR1 SGDLS, CDR2 YYNGEE. After removal of 2 bases from V and 6 bases from J, the junction contained 3 bases not matched to a gene. The CDR3 region is CASSVASGRVNEQFF. For the CDR3, the DNA is TGTGCCAGCAGCGTGGCTAGCGGGAGGGTCAATGAGCAGTTCTTC.

V usage is TRBV6-5 and J usage is TRBJ2-2, with 8 positions matching TRBD1. The length of the CDR3 is 15 residues. Trimming at V came to 2 bases and at J to 6 bases, leaving 5 bases not matched to a gene. CDR1 is MNHEY, CDR2 SVGAGI, per germline. CDR3 nucleotide sequence: TGTGCCAGCAGTTACACAGGGGGTATTGCCGGGGAGCTGTTTTTT. Its translation is CASSYTGGIAGELFF.

This clone appeared a few times. V and J are TRBV29-1 and TRBJ1-2; the match to TRBD1 covers 8 bases. The CDR3 sequence is 13 residues long. Germline V lookup: CDR1 SQVTM, CDR2 ANQGSEA. Trimming removed 4 bases from V and 4 bases from J; junction bases left unmatched: 5. CDR3 protein: CSVVRQGPYGYTF. The CDR3 DNA reads as TGCAGCGTTGTTAGACAGGGGCCCTATGGCTACACCTTC.

The gene calls are TRBV30 and TRBJ2-1; TRBD2 aligns across 11 bases. Germline loops: CDR1 GTSNPN, CDR2 SVGIG (reference sequence). This CDR3 has 16 residues. The trim removed 1 base at V and 4 bases at J, leaving 6 bases unmatched. The CDR3, as DNA: TGTGCCTGGAGTGGTCCAGGGACTAGCGGATACAATGAGCAGTTCTTC. As protein: CAWSGPGTSGYNEQFF.

The V call is TRBV7-2, the J call TRBJ2-2, with 11 bases aligning to TRBD2. Germline assignment: CDR1 SGHTA and CDR2 FQGNSA. The CDR3 loop spans 14 amino acids. J lost 7 bases, V lost 4 bases, and 2 bases had no gene match. The CDR3 region is CASSSTSGGGELFF. The CDR3 region has the DNA TGTGCCAGCAGCTCCACTAGCGGGGGCGGGGAGCTGTTTTTT.

This sequence joins TRBV18 and TRBJ2-1, with 8 bases identical to TRBD2. J lost 10 bases, V lost 3 bases, and 11 bases had no gene match. Germline V CDR1 and CDR2: KGHSH, LQKENI. The CDR3 is 15 residues long. The CDR3 region is CASSPFGRASWEQFF. CDR3 nucleotide sequence: TGTGCCAGCTCACCGTTCGGGAGGGCCTCATGGGAGCAGTTCTTC.

This clone appeared many times. This rearrangement joins TRBV29-1 to TRBJ2-7, with TRBD2 as a possible D gene (6 bases). Per the germline V gene, CDR1 is SQVTM and CDR2 is ANQGSEA. V was trimmed by 7 bases and J by 4 bases, leaving 20 bases between them. The length of the CDR3 is 14 residues. The CDR3 here is CSASRPGATYEQYF. CDR3 sequence (DNA): TGCAGCGCCTCCCGCCCGGGAGCGACTTACGAGCAGTACTTC.

This chain links TRBV28 with TRBJ1-2, with D maybe TRBD1 (5 bases). Trimming took off 3 bases at V and 13 bases at J, with 18 bases between the two ends. This CDR3 has 13 amino acids. Germline V gene data show CDR1 as MDHEN and CDR2 as SYDVKM. CDR3 DNA: TGTGCCAGCAGTTTGGTACAGGCCCAGCACCTCACCTTC. This sequence encodes CASSLVQAQHLTF.

The chain recombines TRBV18 with TRBJ2-5; 10 bases align to TRBD2. Germline V gene lookup returns CDR1 KGHSH and CDR2 LQKENI. The junction had 7 bases not matched to a gene; V was cut back by 5 bases and J by 1 base. This CDR3 region has 16 residues. The CDR3 loop reads CASSSGLAATQETQYF. CDR3 DNA sequence: TGTGCCAGCTCATCCGGACTAGCGGCTACCCAAGAGACCCAGTACTTC.

This sequence joins TRBV19 and TRBJ1-2, with D perhaps matching TRBD1 (6 bases). CDR1 and CDR2 (germline): LNHDA, SQIVND (reference sequence). The CDR3 has 14 amino acids. V lost 3 bases and J lost 7, with 15 bases in between. CDR3 in amino acids: CASSMNTGYGGYTF. For the CDR3, the DNA is TGTGCCAGTAGTATGAATACAGGGTACGGTGGCTACACCTTC.

This clone was observed a few times. Here the CDR3 DNA reads TGTGCCAGTAGTAGGTCAGGGCAGGCGTATGGCTACACCTTC. Translated, it gives CASSRSGQAYGYTF. The chain uses TRBV19 and TRBJ1-2; weak D call: TRBD1 (5 bases). Per germline, CDR1 LNHDA and CDR2 SQIVND (reference sequence). V lost 4 bases, J lost 5 bases, and 14 bases lay in between. The CDR3 is 14 residues long.

The chain employs TRBV18 and TRBJ2-1, with 7 bases lining up with TRBD1. Germline V lookup: CDR1 KGHSH, CDR2 LQKENI. CDR3 size: 15 residues. After removal of 3 bases from V and 6 bases from J, the junction contained 8 bases not matched to a gene. The CDR3 protein is CASSPRKGASNEQFF. CDR3 coding DNA: TGTGCCAGCTCACCTAGGAAGGGGGCGAGCAATGAGCAGTTCTTC.

Only a few counts were recorded for this clone. The chain recombines TRBV29-1 with TRBJ2-2; D is unresolved. The V end lost 1 base, the J end lost 2 bases, and 2 bases lay between the germline ends. This CDR3 is 12 amino acids long. Per germline, CDR1 SQVTM and CDR2 ANQGSEA. CDR3 loop: CSVEANTGELFF. The CDR3 nucleotides are TGCAGCGTTGAAGCAAACACCGGGGAGCTGTTTTTT.

This clone was counted a few times. The rearrangement uses TRBV28 and TRBJ1-4; 7 nucleotides agree with TRBD1. Germline CDR1 MDHEN, CDR2 SYDVKM. There are 16 residues in the CDR3. Trimming at V came to 8 bases and at J to 1 base, leaving 10 bases not matched to a gene. The CDR3 DNA is TGTGCCAGCGGCACACCAGGGGGTGAAACTAATGAAAAACTGTTTTTT. Translating gives CASGTPGGETNEKLFF. Variable domain in full (rest from reference TRBV28 and TRBJ1-4): DVKVTQSSRYLVKRTGEKVFLECVQDMDHENMFWYRQDPGLGLRLIYFSYDVKMKEKGDIPEGYSVSREKKERFSLILESASTNQTSMYLCASGTPGGETNEKLFFGSGTQLSVL.

The chain has TRBV15 and TRBJ1-2; unclear D gene. V lost 0 bases to trimming and J lost 6 bases, with 8 bases between them. Germline loops: CDR1 LNHNV, CDR2 YYDKDF (reference sequence). The CDR3 has 13 residues. The CDR3: CATSRDPQNGYTF. The CDR3 DNA follows: TGTGCCACCAGCAGAGATCCCCAAAATGGCTACACCTTC.

This clone occurred a few times. This chain links TRBV7-8 with TRBJ1-1; TRBD1 matches at 7 bases. Germline values: CDR1 SGHVS, CDR2 FQNEAQ. The trim removed 4 bases at V and 6 bases at J, leaving 14 bases unmatched. The CDR3 extends over 16 amino acids. CDR3 DNA: TGTGCCAGCAGCTCATCTACAGGGGCAGTAGGATCTGAAGCTTTCTTT. The encoded protein is CASSSSTGAVGSEAFF.

Only a few counts were recorded for this clone. The rearrangement uses TRBV6-5 and TRBJ2-5, with 7 bases identical to TRBD1. The ends lost 5 bases at V and 5 bases at J; junction bases unmatched: 8. The CDR3 is made up of 14 amino acids. Germline V gene lookup returns CDR1 MNHEY and CDR2 SVGAGI. CDR3 in DNA: TGTGCCAGCAGTCTAACGACAGGGTATGAGACCCAGTACTTC. This gives the protein CASSLTTGYETQYF.

The V gene is TRBV5-4, the J gene TRBJ2-7, with TRBD2 matching over 9 bases. The V gene's germline CDR1 is SGHNT and CDR2 YYREEE (reference sequence). This CDR3 has 13 amino acids. The junction had 7 bases not matched to a gene; V was cut back by 7 bases and J by 5 bases. The CDR3, as DNA: TGTGCCAGCTCTCTAGGGACTAGCAACGAGCAGTACGTC. The encoded protein is CASSLGTSNEQYV.

This clone was detected only a few times. The chain is built from TRBV2 and TRBJ1-5; 9 bases fit TRBD1. V lost 5 bases, J lost 6 bases, and 5 bases stayed unmatched. This CDR3 is 14 amino acids long. The V gene's germline CDR1 is SNHLY and CDR2 FYNNEI. CDR3 loop: CASSTLGQGQPQHF. CDR3 nucleotide sequence: TGTGCCAGCAGTACATTGGGACAGGGTCAGCCCCAGCATTTT.

The CDR3 DNA reads as TGTGCCAGCAGCCAGGCTGGGGGGACTGAAGCTTTCTTT. Protein: CASSQAGGTEAFF. The chain uses TRBV5-4 and TRBJ1-1, with D perhaps TRBD1 (5 bases). V was trimmed by 4 bases and J by 5 bases, leaving 12 bases between them. CDR1 SGHNT and CDR2 YYREEE come from the germline V gene (reference sequence). The CDR3 totals 13 residues.

The chain couples TRBV9 to TRBJ2-1; 12 nucleotides line up with TRBD2. The CDR3 has 14 residues. V was pared by 4 bases and J by 8 bases, with 4 bases of the junction left unmatched. Germline V CDR1 and CDR2: SGDLS, YYNGEE. CDR3 region: CASSFRTSGDEQFF. The CDR3 bases are TGTGCCAGCAGCTTCAGGACTAGCGGGGATGAGCAGTTCTTC.

This clone was detected only a few times. In nucleotides, the CDR3 is TGCAGCGTTCGCGGGAGTGGGGGAGATACGCAGTATTTT. It is translated as CSVRGSGGDTQYF. V is TRBV29-1 and J is TRBJ2-3; 7 bases map to TRBD2. V shed 5 bases, J shed 5 bases, and the junction held 7 bases outside the gene matches. This CDR3 region has 13 residues. Germline CDR1 reads SQVTM; CDR2 reads ANQGSEA.

The CDR3 DNA is TGTGCCAGCAGTGAGAGTAAGGGGGGGAACAATGAGCAGTTCTTC. Its protein product is CASSESKGGNNEQFF. This chain connects TRBV2 to TRBJ2-1; TRBD2 is a possible D gene (7 bases). This CDR3 has 15 amino acids. Looked up from germline, CDR1 is SNHLY and CDR2 is FYNNEI. Between the trimmed V and J ends, which lost 3 bases and 5 bases, there was a span of 14 bases.

This clone was recorded a few times. This chain links TRBV29-1 with TRBJ2-7; 13 positions agree with TRBD2. The CDR3 extends over 13 amino acids. CDR1 SQVTM and CDR2 ANQGSEA come from the germline V gene. The junction had 1 base not matched to a gene; V was cut back by 6 bases and J by 2 bases. CDR3 nucleotide sequence: TGCAGCGTGGGACTAGCGGGACCCTACGAGCAGTACTTC. Amino acid sequence: CSVGLAGPYEQYF.

This clone was seen a handful of times. V is TRBV4-1 and J is TRBJ1-1; 10 bases line up with TRBD1. Germline values: CDR1 MGHRA, CDR2 YSYEKL. The CDR3 consists of 16 residues. J was trimmed by 5 bases and V by 5 bases; bases with no gene match: 11. CDR3 DNA sequence: TGCGCCAGCAGCGGGGGACAGGGGATAGTGCAGACTGAAGCTTTCTTT. Its translation: CASSGGQGIVQTEAFF.

V gene TRBV7-9 combines with J gene TRBJ2-5; D possibly corresponds to TRBD1 (5 bases). Germline values: CDR1 SEHNR, CDR2 FQNEAQ (reference sequence). The germline V and J ends were trimmed by 5 bases and 3 bases, with 13 bases remaining between them. The CDR3 consists of 14 residues. The CDR3 is CASSVGHSKETQYF. The CDR3 nucleotides read TGTGCCAGCAGCGTGGGGCATTCCAAAGAGACCCAGTACTTC.